A selection of T cell receptor beta chains follows, all from one sample in a study of tumor-infiltrating lymphocytes in primary liver carcinoma. In TCRdb, the multiplex PCR reads were re-called with MiXCR into one record per CDR3 protein. This table has fewer than 400,000 distinct CDR3 sequences, around three fifths appearing once. The sample consisted of peripheral blood. These receptor sequences come from a woman in her 30s with primary liver carcinoma and hepatitis B virus infection. CDR3s include the opening cysteine and the closing phenylalanine or tryptophan. D genes are given only for firm matches. Some rows have no size entry. The others give once, few or many, or a class for an expanded clone.

D gene: -; clone size: -; V gene: TRBV6-5; CDR3 length: 12; J gene: TRBJ2-3; CDR3 protein: CANSAGRGAQYF; CDR3 DNA: TGTGCCAACAGTGCTGGGCGGGGAGCGCAGTATTTT
D gene: -; clone size: many; V gene: TRBV29-1; CDR3 length: 17; J gene: TRBJ2-1; CDR3 protein: CSVEGGGVARSYNEQFF; CDR3 DNA: TGCAGCGTTGAAGGGGGGGGCGTTGCCCGCTCCTACAATGAGCAGTTCTTC
D gene: -; clone size: -; V gene: TRBV30; CDR3 length: 14; J gene: TRBJ2-2; CDR3 protein: CAWSVTPDTGELFF; CDR3 DNA: TGTGCCTGGAGTGTCACCCCAGATACCGGGGAGCTGTTTTTT
D gene: -; clone size: -; V gene: TRBV4-3; CDR3 length: 15; J gene: TRBJ1-1; CDR3 protein: CASREDRGGGTEAFF; CDR3 DNA: TGCGCCAGCCGTGAGGACCGAGGGGGGGGCACTGAAGCTTTCTTT
D gene: -; clone size: many; V gene: TRBV29-1; CDR3 length: 12; J gene: TRBJ2-5; CDR3 protein: CSYFPVGETQYF; CDR3 DNA: TGCAGCTATTTCCCCGTGGGAGAGACCCAGTACTTC
D gene: -; clone size: few; V gene: TRBV7-9; CDR3 length: 13; J gene: TRBJ1-4; CDR3 protein: CASSLDLDEKLFF; CDR3 DNA: TGTGCCAGCAGCTTAGATCTAGATGAAAAACTGTTTTTT
D gene: TRBD2; clone size: -; V gene: TRBV4-1; CDR3 length: 20; J gene: TRBJ2-1; CDR3 protein: CASSLHWGTSVLPEPNEQFF; CDR3 DNA: TGCGCCAGCAGCCTACACTGGGGGACTAGCGTACTTCCAGAACCCAATGAGCAGTTCTTC
D gene: TRBD1; clone size: many; V gene: TRBV12-3/TRBV12-4; CDR3 length: 15; J gene: TRBJ2-1; CDR3 protein: CASTFRTGAYNEQFF; CDR3 DNA: TGTGCCAGCACCTTCCGGACAGGGGCCTACAATGAGCAGTTCTTC
D gene: -; clone size: -; V gene: TRBV6-5; CDR3 length: 13; J gene: TRBJ1-5; CDR3 protein: CASRPVEDQPQHF; CDR3 DNA: TGTGCCAGCAGGCCAGTGGAGGATCAGCCCCAGCATTTT
D gene: -; clone size: -; V gene: TRBV4-1; CDR3 length: 13; J gene: TRBJ2-1; CDR3 protein: CASSLQGYNEQFF; CDR3 DNA: TGCGCCAGCAGCTTGCAGGGTTACAATGAGCAGTTCTTC
D gene: TRBD1; clone size: -; V gene: TRBV29-1; CDR3 length: 14; J gene: TRBJ2-7; CDR3 protein: CSVEGWTGTHEQHF; CDR3 DNA: TGCAGCGTTGAAGGGTGGACAGGGACCCACGAGCAGCACTTC
D gene: -; clone size: many; V gene: TRBV11-2; CDR3 length: 14; J gene: TRBJ2-3; CDR3 protein: CASSLGGLGDTQYF; CDR3 DNA: TGTGCCAGCAGCTTAGGAGGGCTGGGAGATACGCAGTATTTT
D gene: -; clone size: -; V gene: TRBV7-9; CDR3 length: 15; J gene: TRBJ1-5; CDR3 protein: CASTPNEQPNQPQHF; CDR3 DNA: TGTGCCAGCACCCCTAATGAGCAGCCCAATCAGCCCCAGCATTTT
D gene: TRBD2; clone size: -; V gene: TRBV11-1; CDR3 length: 15; J gene: TRBJ2-1; CDR3 protein: CASSFGRVYYNEQFF; CDR3 DNA: TGTGCCAGCAGCTTTGGGAGGGTATACTACAATGAGCAATTCTTC
D gene: -; clone size: few; V gene: TRBV7-9; CDR3 length: 11; J gene: TRBJ2-5; CDR3 protein: CASSRAETQYF; CDR3 DNA: TGTGCCAGCAGTAGAGCAGAGACCCAGTACTTC
D gene: -; clone size: few; V gene: TRBV28; CDR3 length: 11; J gene: TRBJ2-1; CDR3 protein: CASSHVYEQFF; CDR3 DNA: TGTGCCAGCAGCCATGTATATGAGCAGTTCTTC
D gene: TRBD2; clone size: few; V gene: TRBV6-1; CDR3 length: 19; J gene: TRBJ2-7; CDR3 protein: CASSDPTSGERLYSYEQYF; CDR3 DNA: TGTGCCAGCAGTGACCCGACTAGCGGAGAACGCCTCTACTCCTACGAGCAGTACTTC
D gene: -; clone size: -; V gene: TRBV5-4; CDR3 length: 15; J gene: TRBJ1-5; CDR3 protein: CASSLGGRSTDTQHF; CDR3 DNA: TGTGCCAGCAGCTTGGGTGGGCGGTCCACAGATACGCAGCATTTT
D gene: -; clone size: -; V gene: TRBV12-3/TRBV12-4; CDR3 length: 13; J gene: TRBJ1-5; CDR3 protein: CVSSLEDRQPQHF; CDR3 DNA: TGTGTCAGCAGTTTGGAGGACCGTCAGCCCCAGCATTTT
D gene: TRBD1; clone size: -; V gene: TRBV7-9; CDR3 length: 13; J gene: TRBJ1-2; CDR3 protein: CASSSDRVGGYTF; CDR3 DNA: TGTGCCAGCAGCTCCGACAGGGTGGGGGGCTACACCTTC
D gene: TRBD2; clone size: few; V gene: TRBV10-3; CDR3 length: 16; J gene: TRBJ2-1; CDR3 protein: CAISPTSGQQVDEQFF; CDR3 DNA: TGTGCCATCAGCCCAACTAGCGGCCAACAAGTGGATGAGCAGTTCTTC
D gene: -; clone size: -; V gene: TRBV30; CDR3 length: 11; J gene: TRBJ2-5; CDR3 protein: CAWSYFETQYF; CDR3 DNA: TGTGCCTGGAGTTATTTTGAGACCCAGTACTTC
D gene: -; clone size: few; V gene: TRBV5-4; CDR3 length: 14; J gene: TRBJ1-4; CDR3 protein: CASSLDRRNEKLFF; CDR3 DNA: TGTGCCAGCAGTCTCGACAGGCGGAATGAAAAACTGTTTTTT
D gene: -; clone size: many; V gene: TRBV4-1; CDR3 length: 13; J gene: TRBJ2-1; CDR3 protein: CASSQDWFNEQFF; CDR3 DNA: TGCGCCAGCAGCCAAGATTGGTTCAATGAGCAGTTCTTC
D gene: -; clone size: -; V gene: TRBV12-3/TRBV12-4; CDR3 length: 15; J gene: TRBJ2-1; CDR3 protein: CASRLVGASYDEQFF; CDR3 DNA: TGTGCCAGCAGGCTAGTGGGAGCGAGCTACGACGAGCAGTTCTTC
D gene: -; clone size: few; V gene: TRBV6-2/TRBV6-3; CDR3 length: 15; J gene: TRBJ1-1; CDR3 protein: CASSPFTRGNTEAFF; CDR3 DNA: TGTGCCAGCAGCCCGTTTACCAGGGGGAACACTGAAGCTTTCTTT
D gene: -; clone size: -; V gene: TRBV14; CDR3 length: 12; J gene: TRBJ1-5; CDR3 protein: CAGSQDLQPQHF; CDR3 DNA: TGTGCCGGCAGCCAAGATTTACAGCCCCAACATTTT
D gene: -; clone size: -; V gene: TRBV6-6; CDR3 length: 14; J gene: TRBJ1-1; CDR3 protein: CASRSVGQNTEAFF; CDR3 DNA: TGTGCCAGCAGGTCCGTCGGACAGAACACTGAAGCTTTCTTT
D gene: -; clone size: -; V gene: TRBV6-5; CDR3 length: 15; J gene: TRBJ2-1; CDR3 protein: CVSTPRASSYNEQFF; CDR3 DNA: TGTGTCAGCACTCCTAGGGCCAGCTCCTACAATGAGCAGTTCTTC
D gene: TRBD2; clone size: -; V gene: TRBV10-3; CDR3 length: 16; J gene: TRBJ2-7; CDR3 protein: CAIGERPSGDSYEQYF; CDR3 DNA: TGTGCCATCGGTGAAAGGCCTAGCGGGGACTCCTATGAGCAGTACTTC
D gene: -; clone size: few; V gene: TRBV7-9; CDR3 length: 13; J gene: TRBJ1-1; CDR3 protein: CASSLGGDTEAFF; CDR3 DNA: TGTGCCAGCAGCTTAGGGGGGGACACTGAAGCTTTCTTT
D gene: -; clone size: once; V gene: TRBV30; CDR3 length: 14; J gene: TRBJ2-1; CDR3 protein: CASSGGPVGDEQFF; CDR3 DNA: TGTGCCTCCTCCGGAGGGCCTGTGGGCGATGAGCAGTTCTTC
D gene: TRBD2; clone size: -; V gene: TRBV2; CDR3 length: 14; J gene: TRBJ2-7; CDR3 protein: CASFLAVSSYEQYF; CDR3 DNA: TGTGCCAGCTTCCTAGCGGTGAGCTCCTACGAGCAGTACTTC
D gene: TRBD1; clone size: -; V gene: TRBV5-4; CDR3 length: 15; J gene: TRBJ1-4; CDR3 protein: CASSYSGTGVEKLFF; CDR3 DNA: TGTGCCAGCAGCTACTCCGGGACAGGTGTTGAAAAACTGTTTTTT
D gene: -; clone size: -; V gene: TRBV6-2/TRBV6-3; CDR3 length: 12; J gene: TRBJ2-3; CDR3 protein: CASSSYADTQYF; CDR3 DNA: TGTGCCAGCAGTAGCTACGCAGATACGCAGTATTTT
D gene: -; clone size: few; V gene: TRBV12-3/TRBV12-4; CDR3 length: 14; J gene: TRBJ1-1; CDR3 protein: CASSFGRGGTEAFF; CDR3 DNA: TGTGCCAGCAGTTTTGGCAGGGGTGGGACTGAAGCTTTCTTT
D gene: -; clone size: -; V gene: TRBV4-2; CDR3 length: 15; J gene: TRBJ1-5; CDR3 protein: CTSSQDRQKNQPQHF; CDR3 DNA: TGTACCAGCAGCCAAGATCGACAGAAAAATCAGCCCCAGCATTTT
D gene: -; clone size: many; V gene: TRBV11-2; CDR3 length: 12; J gene: TRBJ2-3; CDR3 protein: CASAWSTDTQYF; CDR3 DNA: TGTGCCAGTGCATGGAGCACAGATACGCAGTATTTT
D gene: -; clone size: -; V gene: TRBV5-4; CDR3 length: 13; J gene: TRBJ1-3; CDR3 protein: CASSLAGGNTIYF; CDR3 DNA: TGTGCCAGCAGCTTGGCCGGGGGAAACACCATATATTTT
D gene: TRBD1; clone size: -; V gene: TRBV11-3; CDR3 length: 12; J gene: TRBJ2-1; CDR3 protein: CAGRDRGGEQFF; CDR3 DNA: TGTGCCGGCAGGGACAGGGGAGGGGAGCAATTCTTC
D gene: -; clone size: -; V gene: TRBV7-9; CDR3 length: 16; J gene: TRBJ2-1; CDR3 protein: CASSPLQRGYYNEQFF; CDR3 DNA: TGTGCCAGCAGCCCATTACAAAGGGGCTATTACAATGAGCAGTTCTTC
D gene: TRBD1; clone size: -; V gene: TRBV19; CDR3 length: 14; J gene: TRBJ1-6; CDR3 protein: CASSTSGTVRSLHF; CDR3 DNA: TGTGCCAGTAGTACCTCCGGGACAGTCCGTTCCCTCCACTTT
D gene: TRBD1; clone size: -; V gene: TRBV6-1; CDR3 length: 14; J gene: TRBJ1-3; CDR3 protein: CASSARGSGNTIYF; CDR3 DNA: TGTGCCAGCAGTGCCAGGGGGTCGGGAAACACCATATATTTT
D gene: TRBD1; clone size: few; V gene: TRBV30; CDR3 length: 14; J gene: TRBJ2-4; CDR3 protein: CAWTKGDRANIQYF; CDR3 DNA: TGTGCCTGGACGAAAGGGGACAGGGCAAACATTCAGTACTTC
D gene: -; clone size: many; V gene: TRBV11-2; CDR3 length: 14; J gene: TRBJ1-1; CDR3 protein: CASSLTRTIPEAFF; CDR3 DNA: TGTGCCAGCAGCTTAACTAGGACTATCCCTGAAGCTTTCTTT
D gene: -; clone size: -; V gene: TRBV29-1; CDR3 length: 13; J gene: TRBJ2-7; CDR3 protein: CSVEQGSVPRWYF; CDR3 DNA: TGCAGCGTTGAACAGGGGTCCGTCCCCCGATGGTACTTC
D gene: TRBD2; clone size: many; V gene: TRBV4-3; CDR3 length: 16; J gene: TRBJ2-7; CDR3 protein: CASSQELAGGACEQYF; CDR3 DNA: TGCGCCAGCAGCCAAGAACTAGCGGGAGGGGCATGCGAGCAGTACTTC
D gene: TRBD2; clone size: -; V gene: TRBV4-2; CDR3 length: 19; J gene: TRBJ2-1; CDR3 protein: CASSQDLASGIGSYNEQFF; CDR3 DNA: TGTGCCAGCAGCCAAGATTTGGCTAGCGGGATAGGTTCTTATAATGAGCAGTTCTTC
D gene: TRBD1; clone size: -; V gene: TRBV24-1; CDR3 length: 16; J gene: TRBJ2-5; CDR3 protein: CATSDIGTGKSETQYF; CDR3 DNA: TGTGCCACCAGTGATATCGGGACAGGGAAATCAGAGACCCAGTACTTC
D gene: -; clone size: -; V gene: TRBV7-9; CDR3 length: 12; J gene: TRBJ1-1; CDR3 protein: CASSSQGSEAFF; CDR3 DNA: TGTGCCAGCAGCTCACAGGGAAGTGAAGCTTTCTTT
D gene: -; clone size: -; V gene: TRBV6-6; CDR3 length: 14; J gene: TRBJ2-7; CDR3 protein: CASSYSGGAGEQYF; CDR3 DNA: TGTGCCAGCAGTTACTCGGGGGGGGCGGGGGAGCAGTACTTC
D gene: TRBD1; clone size: -; V gene: TRBV28; CDR3 length: 15; J gene: TRBJ1-5; CDR3 protein: CASSLMEGADQPQHF; CDR3 DNA: TGTGCCAGCAGTTTGATGGAGGGGGCGGACCAGCCCCAGCATTTT
D gene: -; clone size: -; V gene: TRBV4-1; CDR3 length: 12; J gene: TRBJ2-5; CDR3 protein: CTSSREGRRRFF; CDR3 DNA: TGCACCAGCAGCCGAGAAGGGAGGCGACGATTCTTC
D gene: -; clone size: -; V gene: TRBV6-6; CDR3 length: 14; J gene: TRBJ1-5; CDR3 protein: CASSIEGGNQPQHF; CDR3 DNA: TGTGCCAGCAGTATAGAGGGAGGCAATCAGCCCCAGCATTTT
D gene: TRBD1; clone size: many; V gene: TRBV5-5; CDR3 length: 16; J gene: TRBJ2-3; CDR3 protein: CARNRQGARSTDTQYF; CDR3 DNA: TGTGCCAGAAACCGACAGGGGGCCCGAAGCACAGATACGCAGTATTTT
D gene: TRBD2; clone size: once; V gene: TRBV4-1; CDR3 length: 16; J gene: TRBJ2-7; CDR3 protein: CASSQDALAGAYEQYF; CDR3 DNA: TGCGCCAGCAGCCAAGATGCCCTAGCGGGAGCTTATGAGCAGTACTTC
D gene: TRBD2; clone size: many; V gene: TRBV5-5; CDR3 length: 14; J gene: TRBJ2-1; CDR3 protein: CASSSLAGVFEQFF; CDR3 DNA: TGTGCCAGCAGCTCGCTAGCGGGAGTTTTTGAGCAGTTCTTC
D gene: -; clone size: -; V gene: TRBV5-1; CDR3 length: 14; J gene: TRBJ2-7; CDR3 protein: CASSFGGNGYEQYF; CDR3 DNA: TGCGCCAGCAGCTTTGGGGGGAACGGCTACGAGCAGTACTTC